This T cell receptor (beta chain) was sequenced in a study of blood T cell repertoires in COVID-19. The wider study: T cells, B-cell-depleted T cells, or PBMCs provided the cDNA or gDNA that served as material.

Some clones are missing from TCRdb's copy, which holds only in-frame ones; the method was immunoSEQ multiplex PCR. The table lists 90,000 to 120,000 clones, approximately 88% of them singletons, with 6.8% in the top ten. Sequenced sample: peripheral blood. The receptor comes from a man aged 50 to 60 with active or convalescent COVID-19.

The CDR3 nucleotides read TGTGCCAGCAGCCTTAGGTACGGGACAGGGGTGAACAATGAGCAGTTCTTC. Translation gives CASSLRYGTGVNNEQFF. This chain links TRBV27 with TRBJ2-1; 10 bases line up with TRBD1. This CDR3 has 17 amino acids. Germline V gene lookup returns CDR1 MNHEY and CDR2 SMNVEV (reference sequence). The V segment lost 6 bases and the J segment 5 bases; nucleotides outside the gene matches: 13.